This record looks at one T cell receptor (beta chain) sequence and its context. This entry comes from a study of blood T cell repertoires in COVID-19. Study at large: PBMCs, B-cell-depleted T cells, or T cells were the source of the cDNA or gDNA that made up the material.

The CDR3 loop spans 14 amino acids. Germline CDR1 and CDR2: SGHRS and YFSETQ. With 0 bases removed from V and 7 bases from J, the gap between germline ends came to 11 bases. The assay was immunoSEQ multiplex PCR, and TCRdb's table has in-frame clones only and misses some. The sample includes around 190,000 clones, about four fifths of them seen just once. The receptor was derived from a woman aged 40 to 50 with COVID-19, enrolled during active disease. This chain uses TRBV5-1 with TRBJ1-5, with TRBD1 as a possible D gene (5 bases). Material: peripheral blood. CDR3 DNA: TGCGCCAGCAGCTTGGAAGGGCGGGGGCAGCCCCAGCATTTT. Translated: CASSLEGRGQPQHF.